The sequence of this T cell receptor (beta chain) was determined in a study of regulatory T cells in long-lasting Graves disease. Study observations and caveats: It is possible that accuracy was reduced by the small size of the sample.

In germline, CDR1 is MNHEY, CDR2 SMNVEV (reference sequence). This CDR3 has 15 amino acids. V lost 2 bases to trimming and J lost 2 bases, with 12 bases between them. Time point specified: newly diagnosed GD, antithyroid drugs for less than 3 months. The TCR library was made from RNA extracted from PBMCs. Criteria from the American Thyroid Association guidelines were applied to diagnose Graves' disease. Investigators prepared the TCR beta libraries by applying iRepertoire HTBI primers and Arm-PCR of CDR3 regions. TCRdb re-derived calls from the multiplex PCR reads in MiXCR, one entry per CDR3 protein. The sample has 400,000 to 550,000 distinct CDR3 sequences; under 15% are singletons. This clonotype came up a few times. The antigen remains undetermined. Separately, the same data were catalogued under a study of T cells in Graves' hyperthyroidism and ophthalmopathy.

The chain combines TRBV27 with TRBJ1-1; no clear D gene. Sequencing was performed on peripheral blood mononuclear cells (PBMCs), taken at new diagnosis, from a patient treated with antithyroid drugs. The TCR sequence derives from a woman aged 25 to 39 with Graves disease. The chain's CDR3 is CASSLRGSVNTEAFF. DNA for the CDR3: TGTGCCAGCAGTTTACGGGGAAGCGTTAACACTGAAGCTTTCTTT.